The 3 T cell receptor beta chains reported below all come from one sample, sequenced in a study of blood T cells in healthy people across ages. Next came a second PCR, run for about 7 to 12 cycles, which used a sample-barcoded 5' primer along with a J-beta primer mix. One entry per CDR3 protein results from TCRdb running MiXCR on the 5' RACE reads. The sample includes around 900,000 distinct CDR3 sequences, just over 50% of them seen just once. Sequencing used blood. These receptors all stem from an older woman in good health.

This clonotype was counted between two and nine times. The chain combines TRBV5-6 with TRBJ2-3; 10 positions agree with TRBD2. J lost 6 bases, V lost 1 base, and 5 bases had no gene match. The V gene's germline CDR1 is SGHDT and CDR2 YYEEEE. This CDR3 spans 15 amino acids. CDR3 sequence reads: CASSLTSGMRDTQYF. The CDR3 coding sequence is TGTGCCAGCAGCTTGACTAGCGGGATGAGGGATACGCAGTATTTT.

This clonotype was detected only a few times. The chain combines TRBV6-2 or TRBV6-3 with TRBJ2-3; a weak D match, TRBD2 (5 bases). The V and J ends lost 6 bases and 2 bases respectively, with 12 bases between them. Germline V lookup: CDR1 MNHEY, CDR2 SVGEGT. There are 14 residues in the CDR3. The CDR3 sequence: CASRNQRDTDTQYF. DNA of the CDR3: TGTGCCAGCAGGAATCAACGGGACACAGATACGCAGTATTTT.

The gene calls are TRBV14 and TRBJ2-1; either TRBD1 or TRBD2 may supply D (5 bases each). Germline-derived CDR1 and CDR2 are SGHDN and FVKESK. Trimming removed 1 base from V and 14 bases from J, with 21 bases in between. The length of the CDR3 is 15 residues. CDR3 coding DNA: TGTGCCAGCAGCCAAGGTCAGCCGGGACCCTCAAGGGAGTTCTTC. It specifies CASSQGQPGPSREFF.